Here is one T cell receptor beta chain with its context. The V gene's germline CDR1 is SGHDT and CDR2 YYEEEE. This CDR3 contains 13 residues. J lost 7 bases, V lost 3 bases, and 7 bases had no gene match. The data stem from a study of blood T cell repertoires in COVID-19. Across the study: Sites across the United States, Italy and Spain contributed samples from acute and convalescent COVID-19. T cells, B-cell-depleted T cells, or PBMCs provided the cDNA or gDNA that served as material.

In the original analysis: Reference gene primer amplification gave nucleated cell count estimates. This table comes from immunoSEQ multiplex PCR, and its TCRdb copy is limited to in-frame clones, with some not included. The V and J calls and clone size come from that table; D and trimming were worked out from the DNA. Of approximately 50,000 clones in the sample, around 80% were seen once. V and J are TRBV5-6 and TRBJ2-7, with 7 bases fitting TRBD1. The sample comprised peripheral blood. This clonotype was obtained from a man aged 65 to 79 with acute or convalescent COVID-19. CDR3 loop: CASSSTGDWEQYF. As DNA, the CDR3 is TGTGCCAGCAGCTCAACAGGGGATTGGGAGCAGTACTTC.